This T cell receptor (beta chain) was identified during a study of graft-versus-host responses after intestinal transplantation. The CDR3 has 15 amino acids. V lost 10 bases and J 11 bases, leaving 29 bases between the germline ends. Germline CDR1 is SGHTA and CDR2 is FQGNSA. Repertoires were generated with immunoSEQ multiplex PCR, while TCRdb's copy carries only in-frame clones and drops some. The sample records tens of thousands of clones, 35% to 50% being singletons. Each mixed lymphocyte reaction held 200,000 CFSE-labeled responders and 200,000 irradiated violet-dye-labeled stimulators. CD3+CD4+ and CD3+CD8+ responders that were proliferating and CFSE-low were sorted post-reaction.

V and J are TRBV7-2 and TRBJ1-1, with D tentatively TRBD1 (5 bases). The material sequenced was alloreactive CD8+ T cells from a mixed lymphocyte reaction culture, taken before transplantation. The subset here: CFSE-low proliferating T cells sorted from approximately six-day pre-transplant mixed lymphocyte reaction (GvH or HvG direction). This clonotype was obtained from a human patient who was an organ donor for intestinal transplantation. The CDR3 bases are TGTGCCAAATGCTTTCGGGGCAGGGTTACGACTTCGGCTTTCTTT. Amino acid sequence: CAKCFRGRVTTSAFF.